These 9 T cell receptor beta chains share one sample of origin, sequenced in a study of shared clonotypes between healthy human individuals. Method: immunoSEQ multiplex PCR; TCRdb's copy keeps in-frame clones and lacks some. In the table there are over a million clones, approximately 98.5% of which are singletons. Source material: naive CD4+ T cells sorted from blood. Subset defined: CD45RA+ positively selected. The origin of the receptors is a man aged 25-45 years in good health.

The gene calls are TRBV11-2 and TRBJ1-5, with 9 nucleotides matching TRBD1. The trim removed 5 bases at V and 2 bases at J, leaving 10 bases unmatched. In germline, CDR1 is SGHAT, CDR2 FQNNGV. CDR3 size: 17 residues. In DNA form, the CDR3 reads TGTGCCAGCAGCATAAACAGGGGGCGCGAAGGCAATCAGCCCCAGCATTTT. Its translation: CASSINRGREGNQPQHF.

V is TRBV6-5 and J is TRBJ2-3, with 7 bases identical to TRBD1. The V gene end was trimmed by 2 bases and the J gene end by 2 bases; junction bases not matched to a gene: 1. Germline assignment: CDR1 MNHEY and CDR2 SVGAGI. The CDR3 loop spans 14 amino acids. The CDR3 nucleotides read TGTGCCAGCAGTTACGGACAGGCCACAGATACGCAGTATTTT. Its translation: CASSYGQATDTQYF.

The chain has TRBV5-5 and TRBJ1-1, with D unclear. This CDR3 comprises 16 residues. The germline V and J ends were trimmed by 2 bases and 1 base, with 15 bases remaining between them. The V gene's germline CDR1 is SGHKS and CDR2 YYEKEE (reference sequence). The CDR3 protein is CASSFSRVLANTEAFF. The CDR3 DNA reads TGTGCCAGCAGCTTTTCGCGGGTTTTGGCGAACACTGAAGCTTTCTTT. Together with reference TRBV5-5 and TRBJ1-1, the CDR3 gives the full variable domain: DAGVTQSPTHLIKTRGQQVTLRCSPISGHKSVSWYQQVLGQGPQFIFQYYEKEERGRGNFPDRFSARQFPNYSSELNVNALLLGDSALYLCASSFSRVLANTEAFFGQGTRLTVV.

The gene calls are TRBV11-2 and TRBJ2-3, with 9 bases matching TRBD2. CDR1 SGHAT and CDR2 FQNNGV come from the germline V gene. This CDR3 is built from 18 residues. V trimming: 7 bases; J trimming: 3 bases; junction bases outside the gene matches: 17. In nucleotides, the CDR3 is TGTGCCAGCACGGTGTTAGCGGGAGAAGGGGCGAGGACAGATACGCAGTATTTT. This encodes CASTVLAGEGARTDTQYF.

This clone was observed a single time. The chain couples TRBV6-5 to TRBJ2-2, with D hard to call. The CDR3 extends over 14 amino acids. V lost 2 bases to trimming and J lost 7 bases, with 11 bases between them. Germline values: CDR1 MNHEY, CDR2 SVGAGI. CDR3 in DNA: TGTGCCAGCAGTTACGCCCGGGTGAACGGGGAGCTGTTTTTT. It is translated as CASSYARVNGELFF.

The chain has TRBV18 and TRBJ1-1; unclear D gene. The CDR3 is 13 residues long. Germline V gene sequence: CDR1 KGHSH, CDR2 LQKENI. The V end was cut by 3 bases, the J end by 5 bases, with 10 bases between. The CDR3 bases are TGTGCCAGCTCACCCCGGCGGGTGACTGAAGCTTTCTTT. This sequence encodes CASSPRRVTEAFF.

The V call is TRBV6-1, the J call TRBJ1-5, with TRBD1 matching over 10 bases. Germline V CDR1 and CDR2: MNHNS, SASEGT. The CDR3 is 14 amino acids. V lost 4 bases, J lost 6 bases, and 3 bases stayed unmatched. The CDR3 loop is CASSVTGGGQPQHF. The CDR3 coding sequence is TGTGCCAGCAGTGTGACAGGGGGCGGTCAGCCCCAGCATTTT.

Of note for this clone: Other DNA sequences from this sample encode an identical CDR3 as well. The V gene is TRBV14, the J gene TRBJ1-1; TRBD1 agrees at 8 bases. Germline CDR1 and CDR2: SGHDN and FVKESK. With 3 bases clipped from V and 1 base from J, the junction kept 1 base outside the gene matches. The CDR3 is 14 residues long. CDR3 sequence reads: CASSHRGPNTEAFF. In DNA form, the CDR3 reads TGTGCCAGCAGCCACAGGGGGCCGAACACTGAAGCTTTCTTT.

This chain joins TRBV4-1 and TRBJ2-7, with 9 bases identical to TRBD2. The CDR3 consists of 16 residues. In germline, CDR1 is MGHRA, CDR2 YSYEKL. The ends lost 4 bases at V and 3 bases at J; junction bases unmatched: 10. The CDR3, as DNA: TGCGCCAGCAGCCCACTTTGGGGGACTAGCTACTACGAGCAGTACTTC. Translation: CASSPLWGTSYYEQYF.